The 2 T cell receptor beta chains in this list originate from one sample, sequenced in a study of CD4 T cells in relation to SARS-CoV-2 and coronaviruses. These receptors lack a known antigen. The unexposed donors gave CD4+ T cells in about 2010-2019, prior to COVID-19. The cells were cultured for 10 days before CD4+ T cells were isolated. The repertoire was sequenced with immunoSEQ multiplex PCR; TCRdb's copy has only in-frame clones and lacks some. The data show more than 20,000 clones, 77% seen once. Sequencing input: CD4+ T cells from PBMCs, cultured in vitro. These receptors came from a human donor in good health.

J is TRBJ1-2 and V is TRBV29-1; TRBD1 might be the D (5 bases). The CDR3 is 13 amino acids. The germline CDR1 and CDR2 sequences are SQVTM and ANQGSEA. V was pared by 4 bases and J by 2 bases, with 11 bases between. DNA for the CDR3: TGCAGCGTTGCTCCGGCAGGGAACTATGGCTACACCTTC. Translation: CSVAPAGNYGYTF.

The J gene is TRBJ2-3, the V gene TRBV2, with 11 positions matching TRBD2. The ends lost 9 bases at V and 6 bases at J; junction bases unmatched: 11. This CDR3 comprises 15 residues. Germline CDR1 SNHLY, CDR2 FYNNEI. CDR3 protein: CASSVSGRAPDTQYF. CDR3 nucleotides: TGTGCCAGTAGCGTTAGCGGGAGGGCCCCGGATACGCAGTATTTT.